The entry below gives a single TCR beta chain sequence along with its context. The data stem from a study of shared clonotypes between healthy human individuals. Authors' analysis steps: Junction-only immunoSEQ sequences carried no quality scores, so filtering differed. Only in-frame clones appear in the TCRdb table, and some are missing; sequencing was by immunoSEQ multiplex PCR. The V and J calls and the clone size are those of that table, but D and trimming were determined from the DNA. The data contain millions of clones, over 85% of them singletons. CDR1 and CDR2 (germline): MNHEY, SVGAGI. The CDR3 runs to 16 residues. Trimming removed 0 bases at V and 1 base at J, with 12 bases between.

The sequence was obtained from a man aged 18 to 29 in good health. The sequenced sample consisted of naive CD4+ T cells sorted from blood. Subset of the sample: CD45RA+ positively selected. The V call is TRBV6-5, the J call TRBJ2-5, with D perhaps given as TRBD1 or TRBD2 (5 bases each). CDR3 sequence (DNA): TGTGCCAGCAGTTACTCGACGGGGCCACCCCAAGAGACCCAGTACTTC. Protein sequence: CASSYSTGPPQETQYF.